Each of the 5 T cell receptor beta chains below was sequenced from the same sample in a study of T cell responses to AZD1222 COVID-19 vaccine (dated by TCRdb to the early 2020s). Taken with the paper, the label for time point translates to: baseline before first vaccination. The meaning of the sample's treatment or condition label: meningococcal conjugate vaccine given as trial control. Receptors were amplified or captured by the immunoSEQ multiplex PCR assay. This immuneACCESS table, as held by TCRdb, lists in-frame sequences with V and J called but not all clones. Of the missing ones, under half trace to an unresolved V gene in checked studies; the others have no known cause. The sample table shows 150,000 or so clones, and more than 70% are seen once. In total, the top ten clones hold about 3.4% of the sample. The specimen comprised peripheral blood, sampled on day 0 of MenACWY control vaccination. These receptors all stem from an adult in good health.

The V and J genes are TRBV9 and TRBJ2-3, with TRBD2 identical over 11 bases. The V gene end was trimmed by 0 bases and the J gene end by 2 bases; junction bases not matched to a gene: 2. Germline V lookup: CDR1 SGDLS, CDR2 YYNGEE. The CDR3 length is 16 residues. This CDR3 is CASSVGLAGYTDTQYF. The DNA for the CDR3 is TGTGCCAGCAGCGTAGGACTAGCGGGATACACAGATACGCAGTATTTT.

The chain combines TRBV7-6 with TRBJ2-3; TRBD1 aligns across 10 bases. The V gene end was trimmed by 5 bases and the J gene end by 0 bases; junction bases not matched to a gene: 8. The CDR3 contains 17 residues. Per germline, CDR1 SGHVS and CDR2 FNYEAQ. CDR3 sequence reads: CASSGRGQGPSTDTQYF. CDR3 bases: TGTGCCAGCAGCGGGCGGGGACAGGGGCCTAGCACAGATACGCAGTATTTT.

This chain links TRBV12-3 or TRBV12-4 with TRBJ2-1, with D tentatively TRBD2 (5 bases). V dropped 1 base and J dropped 10 bases, with 11 bases sitting between them. There are 13 residues in the CDR3. CDR3 in DNA: TGTGCCAGCAGTTTAGGGCCGGGAAGGGAGCAGTTCTTC. It is translated as CASSLGPGREQFF.

The CDR3 nucleotides read TGTGCCAGCAGTTCTAGCGGGAGGGCTTCAGATACGCAGTATTTT. It translates to CASSSSGRASDTQYF. The chain couples TRBV28 to TRBJ2-3, with TRBD2 matching 12 bases. With 4 bases clipped from V and 4 bases from J, the junction kept 3 bases outside the gene matches. The length of the CDR3 is 15 residues. Germline lookup yields CDR1 MDHEN and CDR2 SYDVKM.

This clone was observed once. This chain's CDR3 is CASSYGGYNEQFF. The CDR3 DNA follows: TGTGCCAGCAGTTACGGGGGGTACAATGAGCAGTTCTTC. V usage is TRBV6-2 or TRBV6-3 and J usage is TRBJ2-1, with D possibly TRBD2 on 6 matching bases. The CDR3 contains 13 residues. V gave up 2 bases and J gave up 4 bases, with 6 bases separating them. The germline V gene encodes CDR1 MNHEY and CDR2 SVGEGT.